The 16 T cell receptor beta chains below all came from one sample that was sequenced in a study of post-analysis software for immune sequencing data. Libraries were made from TCR beta cDNA, and they carried unique molecular identifiers. A single record per CDR3 protein comes from TCRdb applying MiXCR to the PCR reads. This sample has about 800,000 distinct CDR3 sequences, with about 27% found just once. No cognate antigen is known for these TCRs. Points from the study as a whole: About 5 TRBV segments were more frequent in patients than controls; TRBV5-6, TRBV5-1 and TRBV20-1 belonged to this group.

Sequenced material: blood. The receptor source for this set is a girl aged 10-17 years with multiple sclerosis.

This clonotype was observed a few times. This chain connects TRBV20-1 to TRBJ2-7; D is perhaps TRBD1 or TRBD2 (5 bases each). V gave up 2 bases and J gave up 3 bases, with 11 bases separating them. Germline values: CDR1 DFQATT, CDR2 SNEGSKA (reference sequence). This CDR3 spans 13 amino acids. The CDR3 region is CSARRDADYEQYF. The CDR3 DNA sequence: TGCAGTGCTAGACGGGACGCCGACTACGAGCAGTACTTC.

This clonotype was found many times. V usage is TRBV4-1 and J usage is TRBJ1-6; possibly TRBD1 for D (5 bases). CDR1 and CDR2 (germline): MGHRA, YSYEKL. The V gene lost 0 bases and the J gene lost 6 bases, with 18 bases spanning the gap. The CDR3 extends over 18 amino acids. CDR3 sequence (DNA): TGCGCCAGCAGCCAAGACCCGGCGCCGGGACGGCCTAATTCACCCCTCCACTTT. Its translation is CASSQDPAPGRPNSPLHF.

In its sample, this clonotype was seen a few times. This chain uses TRBV5-1 with TRBJ1-6; TRBD1 aligns across 9 bases. In germline, CDR1 is SGHRS, CDR2 YFSETQ. This CDR3 contains 14 residues. The V gene end was trimmed by 5 bases and the J gene end by 12 bases; junction bases not matched to a gene: 9. The CDR3 spells CASRKPGQGEPLHF. The DNA for the CDR3 is TGCGCCAGCAGGAAACCGGGACAGGGCGAACCCCTCCACTTT.

The chain employs TRBV5-1 and TRBJ1-2, with D tentatively TRBD1 (5 bases). The germline CDR1 and CDR2 sequences are SGHRS and YFSETQ. CDR3 length: 17 amino acids. Trimming removed 2 bases from V and 4 bases from J, with 21 bases in between. The CDR3 spells CASSLIPREAAAYGYTF. Written as DNA, the CDR3 is TGCGCCAGCAGCTTAATCCCCAGGGAGGCGGCCGCCTATGGCTACACCTTC.

In its sample, this clonotype was seen a few times. The gene calls are TRBV12-3 or TRBV12-4 and TRBJ2-1, with 14 positions matching TRBD2. The CDR3 spans 16 residues. V shed 3 bases and J 4 bases; nucleotides not matched to a gene: 2. Written as DNA, the CDR3 is TGTGCCAGCAGTTTGAGACTAGCGGGGGGGTACAATGAGCAGTTCTTC. Its translation is CASSLRLAGGYNEQFF.

As for this clonotype: This may stem from a read error, because a much larger clone lies one nucleotide away. The chain has TRBV20-1 and TRBJ2-7; 10 bases are shared with TRBD2. Matching the DNA end better, TRBJ2-4 makes the J call doubtful. The CDR3 contains 17 residues. Germline CDR1 is DFQATT and CDR2 is SNEGSKA (reference sequence). CDR3 in amino acids: CSATIGLAVGTENIQYF. The CDR3 nucleotides read TGCAGTGCTACGATAGGACTAGCGGTCGGAACCGAAAACATTCAGTACTTC.

The chain joins TRBV9 to TRBJ2-3; TRBD1 is a possible D gene (5 bases). The CDR3 sequence is 14 residues long. Trimming removed 0 bases from V and 3 bases from J, with 8 bases in between. Germline V CDR1 and CDR2: SGDLS, YYNGEE. In DNA, the CDR3 is TGTGCCAGCAGCGTAGGACAGACGACAGATACGCAGTATTTT. This sequence encodes CASSVGQTTDTQYF.

This chain links TRBV6-5 with TRBJ2-5, with D possibly called TRBD1 or TRBD2 (5 bases each). TRBJ2-7 explains the end of the DNA better; the J call may be wrong. Germline V gene sequence: CDR1 MNHEY, CDR2 SVGAGI. CDR3 length equals 14 residues. CDR3 sequence (DNA): TGTGCCAGCAGTTACTCAGGGACCCATAGCGAGCAGTACTTC. Residues: CASSYSGTHSEQYF.

In this sample, this clonotype turned up a few times. The gene calls are TRBV7-9 and TRBJ2-3; 7 bases map to TRBD2. The germline V gene encodes CDR1 SEHNR and CDR2 FQNEAQ (reference sequence). The CDR3 sequence is 16 residues long. Unmatched junction bases numbered 14, after V lost 5 bases and J lost 6 bases. The CDR3 DNA reads as TGTGCCAGCAGCCCACCCAGCGGGGAGCATGGGGATACGCAGTATTTT. Protein sequence: CASSPPSGEHGDTQYF.

Only a few counts were recorded for this clonotype. The chain links TRBV15 to TRBJ2-6; D gene uncertain. The CDR3 totals 16 residues. CDR1 is LNHNV, CDR2 YYDKDF, per germline (reference sequence). V lost 3 bases to trimming and J lost 1 base, with 10 bases between them. CDR3 DNA: TGTGCCACCAGCAGCGGACCCGGGTCTGGGGCCAACGTCCTGACTTTC. This gives the protein CATSSGPGSGANVLTF.

The chain carries TRBV20-1 and TRBJ2-1; 8 nucleotides agree with TRBD2. The CDR3 has 14 amino acids. Germline values: CDR1 DFQATT, CDR2 SNEGSKA (reference sequence). V trimming: 5 bases; J trimming: 8 bases; junction bases outside the gene matches: 11. CDR3 protein: CSARKSGSYDEQFF. CDR3 bases: TGCAGTGCTCGAAAAAGCGGGAGCTATGATGAGCAGTTCTTC.

This clonotype occurred a few times. The chain uses TRBV5-4 and TRBJ1-1; the D gene is possibly TRBD1 (5 bases). This CDR3 is built from 13 residues. V dropped 3 bases and J dropped 7 bases, with 13 bases sitting between them. The germline gives CDR1 SGHNT, CDR2 YYREEE (reference sequence). This chain's CDR3 is CASSSVRQGEAFF. The CDR3 DNA is TGTGCCAGCAGCTCGGTGCGGCAGGGTGAAGCTTTCTTT.

This chain joins TRBV5-1 and TRBJ2-3; D is unresolved. The CDR3 spans 16 residues. From germline, CDR1 is SGHRS and CDR2 YFSETQ. Deletions cut 4 bases from V and 0 bases from J, with 15 bases between. CDR3 bases: TGCGCCAGCAGCCTAAGGGCGGTGATCAGCACAGATACGCAGTATTTT. It is translated as CASSLRAVISTDTQYF.

Remarks on this clonotype: Germline and junction disagree at one end, which may indicate a read error. The rearrangement uses TRBV28 and TRBJ1-5; D is uncertain. Looked up from germline, CDR1 is MDHEN and CDR2 is SYDVKM. The CDR3 has 14 amino acids. The CDR3 DNA reads as TGTGCCGGCAGAGGCGGATATAGCAATCAGCCCCAGCATTTT. It translates to CAGRGGYSNQPQHF.

The chain employs TRBV6-5 and TRBJ1-1; D gene unclear. CDR3 size: 15 residues. Per the germline V gene, CDR1 is MNHEY and CDR2 is SVGAGI. The ends were cut back, 0 bases at V and 5 bases at J, with 13 bases in the middle. CDR3: CASSYSGSWLTEAFF. CDR3 bases: TGTGCCAGCAGTTACTCAGGGAGCTGGTTGACTGAAGCTTTCTTT.

CDR3 protein: CASSPGQANQPQHF. The CDR3 region has the DNA TGTGCCAGCAGCCCCGGACAAGCCAATCAGCCCCAGCATTTT. This chain links TRBV12-3 or TRBV12-4 with TRBJ1-5, with a possible D match to TRBD1 (5 bases). There are 14 residues in the CDR3. The germline V and J ends were trimmed by 6 bases and 3 bases, with 12 bases remaining between them.